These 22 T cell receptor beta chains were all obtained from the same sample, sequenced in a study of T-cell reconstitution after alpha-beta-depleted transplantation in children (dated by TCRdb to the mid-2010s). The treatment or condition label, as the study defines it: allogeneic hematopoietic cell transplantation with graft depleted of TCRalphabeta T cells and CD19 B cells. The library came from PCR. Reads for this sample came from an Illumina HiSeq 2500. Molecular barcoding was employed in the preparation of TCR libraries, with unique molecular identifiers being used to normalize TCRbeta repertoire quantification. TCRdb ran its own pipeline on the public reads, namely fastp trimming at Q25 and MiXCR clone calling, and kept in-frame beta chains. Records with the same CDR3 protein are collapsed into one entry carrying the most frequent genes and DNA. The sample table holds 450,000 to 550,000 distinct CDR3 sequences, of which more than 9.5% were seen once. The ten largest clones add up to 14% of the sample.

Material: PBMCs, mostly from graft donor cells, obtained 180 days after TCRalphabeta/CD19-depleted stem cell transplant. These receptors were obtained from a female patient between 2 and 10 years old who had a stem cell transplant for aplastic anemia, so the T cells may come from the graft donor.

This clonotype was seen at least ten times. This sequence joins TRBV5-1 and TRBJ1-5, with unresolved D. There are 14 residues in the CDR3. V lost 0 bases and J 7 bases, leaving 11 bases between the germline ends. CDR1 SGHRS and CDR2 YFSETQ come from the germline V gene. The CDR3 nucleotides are TGCGCCAGCAGCTTGGGGGGTCAAAACCAGCCCCAGCATTTT. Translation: CASSLGGQNQPQHF.

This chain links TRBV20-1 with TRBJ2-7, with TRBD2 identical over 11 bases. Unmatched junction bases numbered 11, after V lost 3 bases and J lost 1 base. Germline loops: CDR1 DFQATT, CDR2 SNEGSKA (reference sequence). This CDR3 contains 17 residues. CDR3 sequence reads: CSARPNGLAGNSYEQYF. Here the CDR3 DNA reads TGCAGTGCTAGGCCGAACGGACTAGCGGGTAATTCCTACGAGCAGTACTTC.

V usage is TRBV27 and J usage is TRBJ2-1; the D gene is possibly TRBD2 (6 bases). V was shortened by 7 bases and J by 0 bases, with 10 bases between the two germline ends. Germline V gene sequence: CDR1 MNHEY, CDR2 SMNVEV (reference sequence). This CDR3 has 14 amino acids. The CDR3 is CASKRVSSYNEQFF. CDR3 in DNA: TGTGCCAGCAAGCGGGTTAGCTCCTACAATGAGCAGTTCTTC.

DNA for the CDR3: TGTGCCAGCAGCTTATTTGGCAGCGGTGGTCGAGATACGCAGTATTTT. As protein: CASSLFGSGGRDTQYF. V usage is TRBV7-2 and J usage is TRBJ2-3; D is possibly TRBD2 (5 bases). The CDR3 length is 16 residues. Trimming pared 2 bases from V and 5 bases from J, leaving 17 bases between. The germline V gene has CDR1 SGHTA and CDR2 FQGNSA.

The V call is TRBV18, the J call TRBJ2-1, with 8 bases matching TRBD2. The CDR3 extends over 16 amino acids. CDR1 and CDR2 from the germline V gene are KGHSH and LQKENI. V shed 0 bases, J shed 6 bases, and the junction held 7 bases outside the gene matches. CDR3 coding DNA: TGTGCCAGCTCACCACCCGGGCTAGCGGGCAGCAATGAGCAGTTCTTC. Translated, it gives CASSPPGLAGSNEQFF. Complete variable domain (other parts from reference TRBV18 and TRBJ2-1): NAGVMQNPRHLVRRRGQEARLRCSPMKGHSHVYWYRQLPEEGLKFMVYLQKENIIDESGMPKERFSAEFPKEGPSILRIQQVVRGDSAAYFCASSPPGLAGSNEQFFGPGTRLTVL.

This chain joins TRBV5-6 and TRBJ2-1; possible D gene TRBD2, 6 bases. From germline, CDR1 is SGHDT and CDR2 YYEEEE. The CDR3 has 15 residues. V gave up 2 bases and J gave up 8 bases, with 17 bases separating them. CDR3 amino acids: CASSLETRVRDEQFF. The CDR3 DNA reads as TGTGCCAGCAGCTTAGAGACTAGGGTTCGGGATGAGCAGTTCTTC. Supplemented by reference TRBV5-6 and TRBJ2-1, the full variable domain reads DAGVTQSPTHLIKTRGQQVTLRCSPKSGHDTVSWYQQALGQGPQFIFQYYEEEERQRGNFPDRFSGHQFPNYSSELNVNALLLGDSALYLCASSLETRVRDEQFFGPGTRLTVL.

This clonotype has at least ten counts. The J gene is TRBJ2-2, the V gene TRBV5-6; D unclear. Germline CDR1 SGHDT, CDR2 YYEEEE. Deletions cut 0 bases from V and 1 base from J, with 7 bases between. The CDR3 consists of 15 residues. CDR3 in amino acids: CASSLGQVNTGELFF. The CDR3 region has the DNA TGTGCCAGCAGCTTGGGTCAGGTGAACACCGGGGAGCTGTTTTTT.

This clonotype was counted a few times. The CDR3 is CASSGQGTSGGAFF. In DNA, the CDR3 is TGTGCCAGCAGCGGACAGGGGACATCGGGTGGAGCTTTCTTT. This chain joins TRBV25-1 and TRBJ1-1; 9 bases are shared with TRBD1. CDR3 length equals 14 residues. Germline-derived CDR1 and CDR2 are MGHDK and SYGVNS. Trimming cost V 6 bases and J 10 bases; bases outside gene matches: 12.

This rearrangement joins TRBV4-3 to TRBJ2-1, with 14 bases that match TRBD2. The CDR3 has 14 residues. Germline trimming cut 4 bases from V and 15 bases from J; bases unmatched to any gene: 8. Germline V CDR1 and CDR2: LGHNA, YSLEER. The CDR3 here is CASSRGLAGGIGFF. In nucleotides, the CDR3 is TGCGCCAGCAGCCGAGGACTAGCGGGAGGTATAGGGTTCTTC.

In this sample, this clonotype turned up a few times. The CDR3 sequence: CASSQVSSEQFF. The CDR3 DNA is TGTGCCAGCAGCCAAGTATCTAGCGAGCAGTTCTTC. This chain uses TRBV3-1 with TRBJ2-1; weak D call: TRBD2 (5 bases). Trimming shortened V by 1 base and J by 10 bases, and 8 bases separated the two germline ends. The CDR3 is made up of 12 amino acids. CDR1 is LGHDT and CDR2 is YNNKEL in the germline V gene (reference sequence).

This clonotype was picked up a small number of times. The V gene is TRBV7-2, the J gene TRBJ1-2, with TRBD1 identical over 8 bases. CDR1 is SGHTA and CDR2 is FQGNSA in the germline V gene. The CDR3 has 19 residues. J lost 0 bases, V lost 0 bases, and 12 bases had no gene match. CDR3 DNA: TGTGCCAGCAGCTTAGCTCCCCCGCAGGGGGCCCGAGCTAACTATGGCTACACCTTC. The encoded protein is CASSLAPPQGARANYGYTF.

The DNA of the CDR3 is TGTGCCAGCAGTTCCCCGGGAGGAGCAGAGACCCAGTACTTC. Translated, it gives CASSSPGGAETQYF. V gene TRBV2 combines with J gene TRBJ2-5, with 7 bases lining up with TRBD2. The trim removed 5 bases at V and 4 bases at J, leaving 7 bases unmatched. The CDR3 runs 14 residues. Germline lookup yields CDR1 SNHLY and CDR2 FYNNEI.

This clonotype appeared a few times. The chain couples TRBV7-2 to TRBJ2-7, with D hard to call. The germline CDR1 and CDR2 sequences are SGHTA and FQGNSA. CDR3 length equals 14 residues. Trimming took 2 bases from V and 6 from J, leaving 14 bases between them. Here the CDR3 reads CASSLRGIPSEQYV. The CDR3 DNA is TGTGCCAGCAGCTTAAGAGGCATCCCTTCCGAGCAGTACGTC.

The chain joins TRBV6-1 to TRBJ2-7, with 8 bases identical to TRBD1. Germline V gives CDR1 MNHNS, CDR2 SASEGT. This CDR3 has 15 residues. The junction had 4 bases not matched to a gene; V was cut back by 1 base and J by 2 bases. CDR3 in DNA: TGTGCCAGCAGTGAAGGACAGGGGCCGGCCTACGAGCAGTACGTC. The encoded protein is CASSEGQGPAYEQYV.

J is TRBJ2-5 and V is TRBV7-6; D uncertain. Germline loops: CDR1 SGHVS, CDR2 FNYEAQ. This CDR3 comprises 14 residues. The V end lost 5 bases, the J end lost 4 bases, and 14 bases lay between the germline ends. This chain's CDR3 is CASSQSPLLETQYF. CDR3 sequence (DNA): TGTGCCAGCAGCCAATCCCCTCTGCTAGAGACCCAGTACTTC.

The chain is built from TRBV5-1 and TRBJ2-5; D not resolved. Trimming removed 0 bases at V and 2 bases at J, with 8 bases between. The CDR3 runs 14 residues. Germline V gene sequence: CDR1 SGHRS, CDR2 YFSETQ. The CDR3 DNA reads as TGCGCCAGCAGCTTGGATACCGATCAAGAGACCCAGTACTTC. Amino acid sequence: CASSLDTDQETQYF.

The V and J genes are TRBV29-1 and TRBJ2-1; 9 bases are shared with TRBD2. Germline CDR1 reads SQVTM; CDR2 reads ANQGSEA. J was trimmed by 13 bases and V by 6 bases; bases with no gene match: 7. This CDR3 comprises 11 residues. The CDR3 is CSVDKREVQFF. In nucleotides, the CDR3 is TGCAGCGTAGACAAGCGGGAGGTACAGTTCTTC.

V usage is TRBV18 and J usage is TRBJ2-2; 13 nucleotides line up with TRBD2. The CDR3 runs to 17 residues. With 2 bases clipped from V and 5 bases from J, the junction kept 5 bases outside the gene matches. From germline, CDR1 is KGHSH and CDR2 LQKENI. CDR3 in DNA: TGTGCCAGCTCACCAACTGGACTAGCGGGAGAAACCGGGGAGCTGTTTTTT. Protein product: CASSPTGLAGETGELFF.

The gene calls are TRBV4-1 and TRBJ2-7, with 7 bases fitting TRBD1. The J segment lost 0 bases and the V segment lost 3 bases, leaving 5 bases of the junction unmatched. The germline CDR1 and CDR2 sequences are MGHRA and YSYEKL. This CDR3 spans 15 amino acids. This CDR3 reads CASSHLTGSSYEQYF. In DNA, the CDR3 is TGCGCCAGCAGCCACTTGACAGGGAGCTCCTACGAGCAGTACTTC.

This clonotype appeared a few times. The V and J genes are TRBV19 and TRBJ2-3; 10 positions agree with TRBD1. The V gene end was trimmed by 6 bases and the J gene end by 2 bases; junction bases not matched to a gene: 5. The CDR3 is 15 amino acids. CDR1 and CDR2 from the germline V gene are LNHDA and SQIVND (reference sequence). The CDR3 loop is CASRRQGAVTDTQYF. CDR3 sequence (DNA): TGTGCCAGTAGACGACAGGGGGCGGTCACAGATACGCAGTATTTT.

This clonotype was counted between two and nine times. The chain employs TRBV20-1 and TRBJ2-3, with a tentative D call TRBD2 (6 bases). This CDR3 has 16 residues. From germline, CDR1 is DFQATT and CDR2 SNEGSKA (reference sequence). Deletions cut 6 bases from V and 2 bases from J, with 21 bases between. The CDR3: CSAPRTWRDNTDTQYF. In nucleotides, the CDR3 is TGCAGTGCCCCTAGGACTTGGCGGGATAACACAGATACGCAGTATTTT.

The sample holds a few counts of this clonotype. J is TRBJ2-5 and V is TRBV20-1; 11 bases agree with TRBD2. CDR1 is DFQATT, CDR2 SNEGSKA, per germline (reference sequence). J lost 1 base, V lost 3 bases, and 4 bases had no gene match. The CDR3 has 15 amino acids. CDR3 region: CSARPTSGAQETQYF. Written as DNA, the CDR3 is TGCAGTGCTAGGCCGACTAGCGGGGCCCAAGAGACCCAGTACTTC.